The 27 T cell receptor beta chains presented below share a single source sample, sequenced in a study of OX40 agonist ivuxolimab in advanced cancers. Libraries were prepared by immunoSEQ multiplex PCR; TCRdb keeps only in-frame clonotypes and omits some of them. Here the sample spans nearly 80,000 clones, under 85% being singletons. Sequencing was performed on CD4+ or CD8+ T cells sorted from blood, taken in a trial of the OX40 agonist ivuxolimab. These receptors all stem from an adult with an advanced solid tumor such as melanoma, head and neck, liver or kidney cancer.

The chain carries TRBV11-2 and TRBJ2-7; perhaps D is TRBD1 or TRBD2 (5 bases each). The germline CDR1 and CDR2 sequences are SGHAT and FQNNGV. The CDR3 has 16 amino acids. Trimming removed 5 bases at V and 0 bases at J, with 17 bases between. This CDR3 is CASSGVGRARSYEQYF. CDR3 DNA: TGTGCCAGCAGCGGAGTGGGGCGGGCCCGCTCCTACGAGCAGTACTTC.

The rearrangement links TRBV5-4 to TRBJ2-7; the match to TRBD1 covers 9 bases. Germline CDR1 reads SGHNT; CDR2 reads YYREEE (reference sequence). This CDR3 spans 12 amino acids. Trimming cost V 4 bases and J 5 bases; bases outside gene matches: 1. The CDR3 region has the DNA TGTGCCAGCAGCGGGACAGGGAACGAGCAGTACTTC. It yields the protein CASSGTGNEQYF.

V is TRBV11-2 and J is TRBJ2-1; TRBD2 might be the D (6 bases). The CDR3 totals 15 residues. The V end was cut by 0 bases, the J end by 8 bases, with 14 bases between. Germline CDR1 and CDR2: SGHAT and FQNNGV. CDR3 sequence: CASSLEGGGADEQFF. CDR3 in DNA: TGTGCCAGCAGCTTAGAGGGGGGTGGTGCGGATGAGCAGTTCTTC.

V usage is TRBV28 and J usage is TRBJ2-3, with D perhaps TRBD1 or TRBD2 (5 bases each). Germline loops: CDR1 MDHEN, CDR2 SYDVKM. The V end was cut by 7 bases, the J end by 8 bases, with 22 bases between. This CDR3 has 15 amino acids. This chain's CDR3 is CASNDPRGDSGTQYF. DNA for the CDR3: TGTGCCAGCAACGATCCGAGGGGCGATTCAGGTACGCAGTATTTT.

This chain links TRBV4-1 with TRBJ2-1; D perhaps matches TRBD1 (6 bases). V was trimmed by 0 bases and J by 4 bases, leaving 7 bases between them. The CDR3 totals 14 residues. Looked up from germline, CDR1 is MGHRA and CDR2 is YSYEKL. CDR3 in amino acids: CASSQDDRYNEQFF. The CDR3 coding sequence is TGCGCCAGCAGCCAAGATGACAGGTACAATGAGCAGTTCTTC.

J is TRBJ2-1 and V is TRBV6-1; 9 bases match TRBD2. With 5 bases clipped from V and 2 bases from J, the junction kept 1 base outside the gene matches. The germline gives CDR1 MNHNS, CDR2 SASEGT. The CDR3 length is 14 residues. The CDR3 bases are TGTGCCAGCAGTCCTAGCGGGGCCTACAATGAGCAGTTCTTC. It codes for CASSPSGAYNEQFF.

V gene TRBV27 combines with J gene TRBJ2-5; D may correspond to TRBD1 or TRBD2 (6 bases each). The CDR3 loop spans 16 amino acids. The V end was cut by 5 bases, the J end by 7 bases, with 23 bases between. CDR1 and CDR2 (germline): MNHEY, SMNVEV (reference sequence). CDR3 sequence: CASSPRETWGAGTQYF. The CDR3 DNA follows: TGTGCCAGCAGTCCCAGAGAAACCTGGGGGGCGGGGACCCAGTACTTC.

This chain links TRBV19 with TRBJ1-2; D gene uncertain. V was trimmed by 2 bases and J by 6 bases, leaving 10 bases between them. The CDR3 runs to 13 residues. Germline lookup yields CDR1 LNHDA and CDR2 SQIVND (reference sequence). The DNA for the CDR3 is TGTGCCAGTAGTATAAACGTCGGTAATGGCTACACCTTC. It translates to CASSINVGNGYTF. The whole variable domain, filled in from reference TRBV19 and TRBJ1-2, reads DGGITQSPKYLFRKEGQNVTLSCEQNLNHDAMYWYRQDPGQGLRLIYYSQIVNDFQKGDIAEGYSVSREKKESFPLTVTSAQKNPTAFYLCASSINVGNGYTFGSGTRLTVV.

The J gene is TRBJ2-3, the V gene TRBV28; 8 bases match TRBD2. With V trimmed by 4 bases and J by 6 bases, 12 bases remained unmatched. Germline loops: CDR1 MDHEN, CDR2 SYDVKM. The CDR3 length is 16 residues. CDR3 nucleotide sequence: TGTGCCAGCAGTTCTGGACTAGCCGGCTTTATGGATACGCAGTATTTT. It yields the protein CASSSGLAGFMDTQYF. Full variable domain (outside the CDR3, taken from reference TRBV28 and TRBJ2-3): DVKVTQSSRYLVKRTGEKVFLECVQDMDHENMFWYRQDPGLGLRLIYFSYDVKMKEKGDIPEGYSVSREKKERFSLILESASTNQTSMYLCASSSGLAGFMDTQYFGPGTRLTVL.

The rearrangement uses TRBV21-1 and TRBJ2-3; the table's D call, TRBD2, was not checked against the DNA. TRBV21-1 is listed as a pseudogene. CDR3 length: 10 amino acids. The CDR3 region is CASLEDTQYF. CDR3 DNA: TGTGCCAGTCTAGAGGATACGCAGTATTTT.

This clone was counted between two and nine times. The gene calls are TRBV30 and TRBJ1-2, with D unclear. The V end lost 1 base, the J end lost 6 bases, and 9 bases lay between the germline ends. CDR1 and CDR2 (germline): GTSNPN, SVGIG (reference sequence). The CDR3 has 12 residues. CDR3: CAWSAVFDGYTF. DNA for the CDR3: TGTGCCTGGAGTGCCGTTTTCGATGGCTACACCTTC. Variable domain in full (rest from reference TRBV30 and TRBJ1-2): SQTIHQWPATLVQPVGSPLSLECTVEGTSNPNLYWYRQAAGRGLQLLFYSVGIGQISSEVPQNLSASRPQDRQFILSSKKLLLSDSGFYLCAWSAVFDGYTFGSGTRLTVV.

This clone came up once. V usage is TRBV13 and J usage is TRBJ1-6; the D is unclear. This CDR3 region has 15 residues. Germline V CDR1 and CDR2: PRHDT, FYEKMQ (reference sequence). V was clipped by 2 bases and J by 4 bases, with 9 bases between them. CDR3 region: CASSLISDYNSPLHF. For the CDR3, the DNA is TGTGCCAGCAGCTTAATCTCTGATTATAATTCACCCCTCCACTTT.

The CDR3 nucleotides are TGTGCCAGCAGCAAAACTACTCAAGGGGGCTGGGGCTCCTACGAGCAGTACTTC. Translation gives CASSKTTQGGWGSYEQYF. The chain recombines TRBV11-2 with TRBJ2-7; 7 bases match TRBD1. The CDR3 length is 18 residues. Germline-derived CDR1 and CDR2 are SGHAT and FQNNGV. V lost 5 bases to trimming and J lost 0 bases; unmatched junction nucleotides: 16.

This rearrangement joins TRBV28 to TRBJ2-7; TRBD2 aligns across 7 bases. The CDR3 sequence is 16 residues long. V dropped 5 bases and J dropped 3; count of bases not matched to a gene: 13. Germline V lookup: CDR1 MDHEN, CDR2 SYDVKM. The chain's CDR3 is CASSPDPGEGFYEQYF. The CDR3, as DNA: TGTGCCAGCAGTCCCGACCCCGGGGAGGGCTTCTACGAGCAGTACTTC.

V usage is TRBV11-2 and J usage is TRBJ1-1, with unresolved D. The CDR3 has 13 amino acids. Germline V gene lookup returns CDR1 SGHAT and CDR2 FQNNGV. V lost 0 bases, J lost 4 bases, and 6 bases lay in between. The CDR3 coding sequence is TGTGCCAGCAGCTTAGAGACAAGCACTGAAGCTTTCTTT. Residues: CASSLETSTEAFF.

The chain links TRBV4-3 to TRBJ1-5; D is perhaps TRBD1 (5 bases). Germline V gene sequence: CDR1 LGHNA, CDR2 YSLEER. V lost 4 bases to trimming and J lost 7 bases, with 17 bases between them. The CDR3 totals 15 residues. DNA of the CDR3: TGCGCCAGCAGCCGCCTCAGGGCCCCTACACAGCCCCAGCATTTT. It encodes CASSRLRAPTQPQHF.

The chain has TRBV2 and TRBJ1-1, with D unresolved. From germline, CDR1 is SNHLY and CDR2 FYNNEI. The CDR3 length is 15 residues. V was pared by 7 bases and J by 0 bases, with 15 bases between. In nucleotides, the CDR3 is TGTGCCAGCACCCGAAGGGCCGGGATGAACACTGAAGCTTTCTTT. It translates to CASTRRAGMNTEAFF.

This chain uses TRBV18 with TRBJ2-1; 11 positions agree with TRBD2. Germline V gene data show CDR1 as KGHSH and CDR2 as LQKENI. This CDR3 is 16 amino acids long. The V and J ends lost 7 bases and 0 bases, in that order; junction bases with no gene match: 5. The CDR3 sequence is CASFASGRYSYNEQFF. CDR3 DNA sequence: TGTGCCAGCTTTGCTAGCGGGAGGTACTCCTACAATGAGCAGTTCTTC.

This chain joins TRBV4-1 and TRBJ1-2; tentative D call: TRBD1 (5 bases). CDR3 length: 14 amino acids. Trimming took 1 base from V and 6 from J, leaving 12 bases between them. Germline V gene sequence: CDR1 MGHRA, CDR2 YSYEKL. CDR3 sequence (DNA): TGCGCCAGCAGCCAAGGGGGGTCTAGGGATGGCTACACCTTC. Protein product: CASSQGGSRDGYTF.

This clone was seen once. The chain carries TRBV9 and TRBJ2-6; no reliable D call. From germline, CDR1 is SGDLS and CDR2 YYNGEE. This CDR3 region has 16 residues. Trimming stripped 6 bases from V and 1 base from J, with 14 bases between. In DNA, the CDR3 is TGTGCCAGCACCCCAACCCCGGCATCTGGGGCCAACGTCCTGACTTTC. Its translation: CASTPTPASGANVLTF.

The chain combines TRBV7-2 with TRBJ1-4; no clear D. The V end lost 7 bases, the J end lost 8 bases, and 17 bases lay between the germline ends. The CDR3 spans 14 residues. From germline, CDR1 is SGHTA and CDR2 FQGNSA. The CDR3 coding sequence is TGTGCCAGCATCCAAGACCGGTTTGGGGAAAAACTGTTTTTT. Amino acids: CASIQDRFGEKLFF.

This chain connects TRBV19 to TRBJ2-7; tentatively, D is TRBD1 (6 bases). Germline lookup yields CDR1 LNHDA and CDR2 SQIVND (reference sequence). CDR3 size: 11 residues. V was cut by 9 bases and J by 4 bases, with 10 bases left in between. CDR3 region: CASGQPYEQYF. CDR3 DNA sequence: TGTGCCAGCGGACAGCCTTACGAGCAGTACTTC.

The rearrangement links TRBV7-9 to TRBJ2-7, with 10 bases lining up with TRBD2. V shed 4 bases and J 2 bases; nucleotides not matched to a gene: 11. CDR1 and CDR2 from the germline V gene are SEHNR and FQNEAQ (reference sequence). The CDR3 runs 17 residues. Written as DNA, the CDR3 is TGTGCCAGCAGCTCCTTAGCGGGGGGACTGCTTGCCTACGAGCAGTACTTC. This codes for CASSSLAGGLLAYEQYF.

The chain has TRBV4-1 and TRBJ2-7, with D uncertain. CDR3 length: 15 amino acids. Trimming removed 0 bases at V and 5 bases at J, with 14 bases between. CDR1 and CDR2 (germline): MGHRA, YSYEKL. The CDR3 here is CASSQDPGYLNEQYF. The CDR3 DNA reads TGCGCCAGCAGCCAAGATCCAGGATACTTAAACGAGCAGTACTTC.

The chain uses TRBV9 and TRBJ2-5; D is perhaps TRBD2 (5 bases). The V gene lost 1 base and the J gene lost 0 bases, with 7 bases spanning the gap. This CDR3 is 14 amino acids long. CDR1 and CDR2 from the germline V gene are SGDLS and YYNGEE. CDR3 DNA: TGTGCCAGCAGCGTATCCGGGAACCAAGAGACCCAGTACTTC. It encodes CASSVSGNQETQYF.

The V call is TRBV5-6, the J call TRBJ1-1, with D possibly being TRBD1 (6 bases). Germline V gene lookup returns CDR1 SGHDT and CDR2 YYEEEE. V lost 0 bases and J lost 7, with 10 bases in between. The CDR3 loop spans 13 amino acids. The CDR3 region is CASSLATGFEAFF. The DNA of the CDR3 is TGTGCCAGCAGCTTGGCGACAGGATTTGAAGCTTTCTTT.

This rearrangement joins TRBV6-5 to TRBJ2-7; D possibly corresponds to TRBD2 (5 bases). V was cut by 0 bases and J by 5 bases, with 8 bases left in between. The germline CDR1 and CDR2 sequences are MNHEY and SVGAGI. The CDR3 is 13 amino acids. CDR3 protein: CASSYSPGNEQYF. In nucleotides, the CDR3 is TGTGCCAGCAGTTACTCTCCCGGGAACGAGCAGTACTTC.